This entry describes one TCR beta chain. Its antigen is unknown. V was trimmed by 1 base and J by 2 bases, leaving 7 bases between them. CDR1 and CDR2 from the germline V gene are SEHNR and FQNEAQ (reference sequence). CDR3 length equals 14 residues. PCR was performed using 60 Vbeta and 13 Jbeta primers. Data came from immunoSEQ multiplex PCR; TCRdb stores just in-frame clones and leaves some out. The sample lists about 180,000 clones; 60% to 80% were seen once. The sample belongs to a study of cytomegalovirus exposure and HLA in healthy donors. Study information: For the approximately 410 genotyped donors, 65% to 90% fell within the Caucasian-associated ancestry cluster.

The study's findings and limits: The authors enumerated some 170 TCR beta chains as linked to cytomegalovirus. Relative to the 666-donor mean, N-insertions were reportedly fewer in an Asian-associated ancestry cluster in a later analysis. Sequencing probably produced one cluster of sequence variants that were highly shared.

The V gene is TRBV7-9, the J gene TRBJ2-3; D is undetermined. The TCR was taken from a man between 35 and 55 years old in good health and CMV-seropositive. The sample was PBMCs. DNA of the CDR3: TGTGCCAGCAGCTTAGATCCTTCCACAGATACGCAGTATTTT. This translates into CASSLDPSTDTQYF.